This TCR beta chain was obtained from a study of blood T cell repertoires in COVID-19. Background on the study: Samples taken during acute and convalescent COVID-19 were collected in the United States, Italy and Spain. In each case, the material was cDNA or gDNA derived from T cells, B-cell-depleted T cells, or PBMCs.

CDR1 and CDR2 (germline): SEHNR, FQNEAQ (reference sequence). V lost 3 bases to trimming and J lost 8 bases, with 17 bases between them. The CDR3 length is 15 residues. Per the study methods: Reference gene primer amplification yielded estimated nucleated cell counts. The data were produced by immunoSEQ multiplex PCR, yet TCRdb's version contains in-frame clones alone and is incomplete. That table is the source of V, J and clone size, and D and trimming were worked out from the DNA. Among about 380,000 clones listed, 70% to 85% were seen once. Input material: peripheral blood. The TCR comes from a human donor with acute or convalescent COVID-19. The donor label of this sample is uncertain. This chain connects TRBV7-9 to TRBJ1-3; D is perhaps TRBD1 (5 bases). The DNA of the CDR3 is TGTGCCAGCAGCTTGTGGGCAGGGTCGGTTCACACCATATATTTT. As protein: CASSLWAGSVHTIYF.